This entry lists 20 T cell receptor beta chains sequenced from one sample in a study of blood T cell repertoires in COVID-19. The assay was immunoSEQ multiplex PCR, and TCRdb's table has in-frame clones only and misses some. Of about 87,000 clones in the sample, 75% were seen once. The specimen was peripheral blood. The receptor source for this set is a woman in her fifties or sixties with acute or convalescent COVID-19.

This sequence joins TRBV4-1 and TRBJ1-3, with 8 positions matching TRBD1. Trimming took 4 bases from V and 3 from J; bases not matched to a gene: 5. Germline V lookup: CDR1 MGHRA, CDR2 YSYEKL. The CDR3 runs to 15 residues. As DNA, the CDR3 is TGCGCCAGCAGCCGAGCAGGGGGCGATGGAAACACCATATATTTT. As protein: CASSRAGGDGNTIYF.

In its sample, this clone was seen a few times. The chain employs TRBV9 and TRBJ2-2; D uncertain. Germline V lookup: CDR1 SGDLS, CDR2 YYNGEE. V shed 3 bases and J shed 4 bases, with 10 bases lying between them. The CDR3 covers 14 residues. The CDR3 bases are TGTGCCAGCAGCGGTTCCCGCGGCACCGGGGAGCTGTTTTTT. The encoded protein is CASSGSRGTGELFF. The whole variable domain, remainder taken from reference TRBV9 and TRBJ2-2, is DSGVTQTPKHLITATGQRVTLRCSPRSGDLSVYWYQQSLDQGLQFLIQYYNGEERAKGNILERFSAQQFPDLHSELNLSSLELGDSALYFCASSGSRGTGELFFGEGSRLTVL.

The CDR3 sequence is CASSPGYIYEQYF. The CDR3 DNA reads as TGTGCCAGCAGTCCGGGATACATTTATGAGCAGTACTTC. This sequence joins TRBV6-5 and TRBJ2-7, with D possibly matching TRBD2 (5 bases). The length of the CDR3 is 13 residues. The V gene's germline CDR1 is MNHEY and CDR2 SVGAGI. V was clipped by 5 bases and J by 7 bases, with 15 bases between them.

The rearrangement uses TRBV7-2 and TRBJ1-1, with a weak D call TRBD1 (6 bases). The germline V and J ends were trimmed by 4 bases and 6 bases, with 18 bases remaining between them. The CDR3 length is 15 residues. CDR1 is SGHTA and CDR2 is FQGNSA in the germline V gene. The CDR3 DNA follows: TGTGCCAGCAGCTACTCAGGTCGATCAGGGGCTGAAGCTTTCTTT. Amino acid sequence: CASSYSGRSGAEAFF.

The chain combines TRBV27 with TRBJ2-1, with 7 bases aligning to TRBD2. The ends lost 6 bases at V and 6 bases at J; junction bases unmatched: 8. This CDR3 is built from 14 residues. Germline loops: CDR1 MNHEY, CDR2 SMNVEV (reference sequence). The CDR3 loop is CASSQTWGGNEQFF. As DNA, the CDR3 is TGTGCCAGCAGCCAGACGTGGGGGGGCAATGAGCAGTTCTTC.

The gene calls are TRBV7-9 and TRBJ1-3, with TRBD1 as a possible D gene (6 bases). V was clipped by 5 bases and J by 0 bases, with 20 bases between them. Germline CDR1 SEHNR, CDR2 FQNEAQ (reference sequence). The CDR3 covers 18 residues. The CDR3 DNA reads as TGTGCCAGCAGCCCAGGGGCCGGGACCGACCTCTCTGGAAACACCATATATTTT. Translated, it gives CASSPGAGTDLSGNTIYF.

The gene calls are TRBV4-1 and TRBJ1-2; D is unclear. The germline V and J ends were trimmed by 0 bases and 8 bases, with 10 bases remaining between them. The CDR3 is 13 amino acids. Germline CDR1 reads MGHRA; CDR2 reads YSYEKL. The CDR3 DNA is TGCGCCAGCAGCCAAGATGCCTATCGAGGCTACACCTTC. This sequence encodes CASSQDAYRGYTF.

This chain links TRBV6-1 with TRBJ2-2, with TRBD1 identical over 7 bases. Per the germline V gene, CDR1 is MNHNS and CDR2 is SASEGT. V was clipped by 3 bases and J by 0 bases; unmatched bases: 7. CDR3 length equals 17 residues. The CDR3 loop is CASSDGTAMPNTGELFF. The CDR3, as DNA: TGTGCCAGCAGTGACGGGACAGCGATGCCGAACACCGGGGAGCTGTTTTTT.

The V and J genes are TRBV2 and TRBJ1-5, with 7 positions matching TRBD1. This CDR3 contains 14 residues. V shed 4 bases and J 1 base; nucleotides not matched to a gene: 1. Germline CDR1 is SNHLY and CDR2 is FYNNEI. The CDR3 nucleotides are TGTGCCAGCAGTGTACAGGGGAGCAATCAGCCCCAGCATTTT. Translated: CASSVQGSNQPQHF. Full variable domain (rest looked up from reference TRBV2 and TRBJ1-5): EPEVTQTPSHQVTQMGQEVILRCVPISNHLYFYWYRQILGQKVEFLVSFYNNEISEKSEIFDDQFSVERPDGSNFTLKIRSTKLEDSAMYFCASSVQGSNQPQHFGDGTRLSIL.

This rearrangement joins TRBV30 to TRBJ2-7; unclear D gene. The CDR3 is 13 residues long. V was cut by 1 base and J by 6 bases, with 13 bases left in between. Per the germline V gene, CDR1 is GTSNPN and CDR2 is SVGIG (reference sequence). The CDR3 loop is CAWSGQVEGEQYF. The DNA for the CDR3 is TGTGCCTGGAGTGGGCAGGTCGAAGGCGAGCAGTACTTC.

The chain couples TRBV2 to TRBJ2-1; D is possibly TRBD2 (5 bases). The CDR3 loop spans 14 amino acids. V gave up 6 bases and J gave up 7 bases, with 16 bases separating them. Germline CDR1 reads SNHLY; CDR2 reads FYNNEI. CDR3 bases: TGTGCCAGCAGCGGGGTTCGGATGGGGAATGAGCAGTTCTTC. Its translation is CASSGVRMGNEQFF.

V and J are TRBV7-9 and TRBJ1-1; 10 bases line up with TRBD1. The CDR3 contains 14 residues. The germline gives CDR1 SEHNR, CDR2 FQNEAQ (reference sequence). The J segment lost 7 bases and the V segment lost 5 bases, leaving 7 bases of the junction unmatched. CDR3: CASSRGQGYDEAFF. CDR3 coding DNA: TGTGCCAGCAGCCGGGGACAGGGGTATGATGAAGCTTTCTTT.

This clone was detected a few times. The chain has TRBV12-3 or TRBV12-4 and TRBJ1-6; D remains unclear. The V end lost 2 bases, the J end lost 9 bases, and 5 bases lay between the germline ends. CDR3 length: 12 amino acids. The CDR3 nucleotides are TGTGCCAGCAGTTTACGTCCTTCACCCCTCCACTTT. It translates to CASSLRPSPLHF.

The chain links TRBV28 to TRBJ2-2; D not resolved. The CDR3 is 16 amino acids. V was trimmed by 5 bases and J by 4 bases, leaving 17 bases between them. Germline V gene sequence: CDR1 MDHEN, CDR2 SYDVKM. CDR3 loop: CASSVTIALPTGELFF. The DNA for the CDR3 is TGTGCCAGCAGTGTAACAATCGCCTTACCCACCGGGGAGCTGTTTTTT.

The rearrangement uses TRBV6-5 and TRBJ1-2; no clear D gene. Germline CDR1 and CDR2: MNHEY and SVGAGI. This CDR3 is 13 amino acids long. V was pared by 4 bases and J by 7 bases, with 13 bases between. The CDR3, as DNA: TGTGCCAGCAGTTTATTCGGGGAGGGTGGCTACACCTTC. The encoded protein is CASSLFGEGGYTF.

J is TRBJ2-3 and V is TRBV4-2; a possible D gene is TRBD1 (7 bases). CDR3 length: 16 amino acids. Trimming took off 4 bases at V and 4 bases at J, with 18 bases between the two ends. Germline V gives CDR1 LGHNA, CDR2 YNFKEQ. The CDR3 DNA reads as TGTGCCAGCAGCCCCTCTGCAGGGGGGTTTGCAGATACGCAGTATTTT. Encoded protein: CASSPSAGGFADTQYF.

V is TRBV6-5 and J is TRBJ1-4; the match to TRBD1 covers 10 bases. With V trimmed by 5 bases and J by 8 bases, 8 bases remained unmatched. The CDR3 is 15 amino acids. Germline loops: CDR1 MNHEY, CDR2 SVGAGI. The CDR3 reads CASSTPGTGDEKLFF. CDR3 nucleotide sequence: TGTGCCAGCAGTACCCCTGGGACAGGGGACGAAAAACTGTTTTTT.

The chain uses TRBV14 and TRBJ2-1; 7 bases map to TRBD1. In germline, CDR1 is SGHDN, CDR2 FVKESK. The length of the CDR3 is 17 residues. V shed 4 bases and J 4 bases; nucleotides not matched to a gene: 13. The CDR3 loop is CASSLGTAKGGYNEQFF. The CDR3 region has the DNA TGTGCCAGCAGCCTTGGGACAGCCAAAGGGGGATACAATGAGCAGTTCTTC.

The J gene is TRBJ2-7, the V gene TRBV6-5; D possibly corresponds to TRBD2 (5 bases). Germline loops: CDR1 MNHEY, CDR2 SVGAGI. CDR3 size: 11 residues. V lost 7 bases, J lost 3 bases, and 7 bases lay in between. CDR3 loop: CASKGGYEQYF. CDR3 nucleotides: TGTGCCAGCAAAGGAGGCTACGAGCAGTACTTC.

This clone has just one count. This chain uses TRBV19 with TRBJ1-5; perhaps TRBD1 as D (6 bases). The CDR3 contains 14 residues. V lost 7 bases, J lost 7 bases, and 17 bases lay in between. Germline CDR1 LNHDA, CDR2 SQIVND (reference sequence). The DNA for the CDR3 is TGTGCCAGTATGAAACAGGGTTTAGGGCAGCCCCAGCATTTT. Protein product: CASMKQGLGQPQHF. Together with reference TRBV19 and TRBJ1-5, the CDR3 gives the full variable domain: DGGITQSPKYLFRKEGQNVTLSCEQNLNHDAMYWYRQDPGQGLRLIYYSQIVNDFQKGDIAEGYSVSREKKESFPLTVTSAQKNPTAFYLCASMKQGLGQPQHFGDGTRLSIL.